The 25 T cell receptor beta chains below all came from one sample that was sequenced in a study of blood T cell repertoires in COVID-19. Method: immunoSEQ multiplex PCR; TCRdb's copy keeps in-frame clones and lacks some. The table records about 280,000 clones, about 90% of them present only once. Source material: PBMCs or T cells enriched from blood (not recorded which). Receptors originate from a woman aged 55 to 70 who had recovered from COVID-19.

This CDR3 is CATSRDVTGGNTIYF. The DNA of the CDR3 is TGTGCCACCAGCAGAGATGTCACCGGGGGAAACACCATATATTTT. V and J are TRBV15 and TRBJ1-3; D unresolved. The CDR3 length is 15 residues. Trimming stripped 0 bases from V and 4 bases from J, with 10 bases between. From germline, CDR1 is LNHNV and CDR2 YYDKDF (reference sequence).

CDR3 in amino acids: CASTPGGTDTQYF. CDR3 coding DNA: TGCGCCAGCACCCCCGGAGGGACAGATACGCAGTATTTT. The chain couples TRBV5-1 to TRBJ2-3; TRBD2 is a possible D gene (6 bases). The CDR3 has 13 amino acids. V shed 6 bases and J shed 3 bases, with 11 bases lying between them. The V gene's germline CDR1 is SGHRS and CDR2 YFSETQ.

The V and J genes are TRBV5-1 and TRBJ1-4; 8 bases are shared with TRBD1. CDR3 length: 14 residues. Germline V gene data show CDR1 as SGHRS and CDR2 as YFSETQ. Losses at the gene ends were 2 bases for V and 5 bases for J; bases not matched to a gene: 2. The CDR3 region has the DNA TGCGCCAGCAGCTTTCAGGGGGCGAATGAAAAACTGTTTTTT. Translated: CASSFQGANEKLFF.

CDR3 DNA: TGTGCCAGCAGCTTGACAGGGAGGTCGAACACTGAAGCTTTCTTT. It codes for CASSLTGRSNTEAFF. The chain links TRBV11-1 to TRBJ1-1, with 7 positions matching TRBD1. Germline CDR1 and CDR2: SGHAT and FQDESV (reference sequence). After removal of 3 bases from V and 1 base from J, the junction contained 5 bases not matched to a gene. The CDR3 covers 15 residues.

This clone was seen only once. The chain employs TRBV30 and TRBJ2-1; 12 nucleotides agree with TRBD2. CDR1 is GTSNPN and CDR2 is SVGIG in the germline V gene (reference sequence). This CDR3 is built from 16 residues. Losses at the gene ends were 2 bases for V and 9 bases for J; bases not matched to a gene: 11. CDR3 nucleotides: TGTGCCTGGAGTCAAGCCCCTACACTAGCGGGGGGTGAGCAGTTCTTC. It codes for CAWSQAPTLAGGEQFF.

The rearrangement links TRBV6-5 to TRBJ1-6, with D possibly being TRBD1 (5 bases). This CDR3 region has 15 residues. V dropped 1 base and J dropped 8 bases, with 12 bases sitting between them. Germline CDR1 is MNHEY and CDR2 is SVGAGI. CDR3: CASSYFRARDSPLHF. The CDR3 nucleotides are TGTGCCAGCAGTTACTTCAGGGCTAGAGATTCACCCCTCCACTTT.

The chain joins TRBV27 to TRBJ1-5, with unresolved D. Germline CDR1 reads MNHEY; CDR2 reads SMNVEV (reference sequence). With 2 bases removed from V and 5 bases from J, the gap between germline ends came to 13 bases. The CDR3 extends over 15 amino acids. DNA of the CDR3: TGTGCCAGCAGTTTAGAGGGAGGGATCGATCAGCCCCAGCATTTT. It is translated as CASSLEGGIDQPQHF.

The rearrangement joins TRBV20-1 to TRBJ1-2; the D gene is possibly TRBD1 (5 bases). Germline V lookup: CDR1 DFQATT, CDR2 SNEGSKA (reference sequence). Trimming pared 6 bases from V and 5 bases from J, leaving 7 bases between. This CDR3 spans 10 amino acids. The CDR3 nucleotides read TGCAGTGCCGCAGGGTATGGCTACACCTTC. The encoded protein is CSAAGYGYTF.

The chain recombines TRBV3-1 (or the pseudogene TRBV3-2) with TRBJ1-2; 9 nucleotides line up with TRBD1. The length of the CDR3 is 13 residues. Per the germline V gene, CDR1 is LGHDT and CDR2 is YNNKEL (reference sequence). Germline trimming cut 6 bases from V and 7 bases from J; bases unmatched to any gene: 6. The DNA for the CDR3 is TGTGCCAGCAGTTGGACAGGGGACTCTGGCTACACCTTC. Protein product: CASSWTGDSGYTF.

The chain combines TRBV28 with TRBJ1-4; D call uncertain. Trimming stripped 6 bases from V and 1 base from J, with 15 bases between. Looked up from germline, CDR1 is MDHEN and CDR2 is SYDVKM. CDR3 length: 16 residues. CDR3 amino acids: CASRDFEAGTNEKLFF. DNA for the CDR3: TGTGCCAGCAGGGACTTTGAGGCGGGAACTAATGAAAAACTGTTTTTT.

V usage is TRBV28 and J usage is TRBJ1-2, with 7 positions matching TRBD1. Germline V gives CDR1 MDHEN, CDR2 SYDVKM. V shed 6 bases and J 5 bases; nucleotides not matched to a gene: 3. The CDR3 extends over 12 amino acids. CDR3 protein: CASSLQGYGYTF. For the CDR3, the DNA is TGTGCCAGCAGCTTACAGGGGTATGGCTACACCTTC.

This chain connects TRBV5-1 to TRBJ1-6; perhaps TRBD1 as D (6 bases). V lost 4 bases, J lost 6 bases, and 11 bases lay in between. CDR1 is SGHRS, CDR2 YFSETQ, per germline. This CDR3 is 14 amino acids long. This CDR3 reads CASSVDSTNSPLHF. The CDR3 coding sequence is TGCGCCAGCAGCGTGGACAGTACTAATTCACCCCTCCACTTT. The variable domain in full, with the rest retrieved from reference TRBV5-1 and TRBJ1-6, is KAGVTQTPRYLIKTRGQQVTLSCSPISGHRSVSWYQQTPGQGLQFLFEYFSETQRNKGNFPGRFSGRQFSNSRSEMNVSTLELGDSALYLCASSVDSTNSPLHFGNGTRLTVT.

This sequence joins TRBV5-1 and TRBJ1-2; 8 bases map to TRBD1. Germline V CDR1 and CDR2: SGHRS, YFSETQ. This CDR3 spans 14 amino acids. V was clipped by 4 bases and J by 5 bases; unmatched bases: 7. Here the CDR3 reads CASSIEGQAYGYTF. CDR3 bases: TGCGCCAGCAGCATCGAGGGACAGGCGTATGGCTACACCTTC.

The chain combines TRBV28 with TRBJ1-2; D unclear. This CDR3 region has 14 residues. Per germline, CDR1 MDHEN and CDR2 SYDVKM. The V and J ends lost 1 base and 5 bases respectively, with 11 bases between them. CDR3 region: CASSLSLGVYGYTF. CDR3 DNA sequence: TGTGCCAGCAGTTTATCTCTGGGAGTTTATGGCTACACCTTC.

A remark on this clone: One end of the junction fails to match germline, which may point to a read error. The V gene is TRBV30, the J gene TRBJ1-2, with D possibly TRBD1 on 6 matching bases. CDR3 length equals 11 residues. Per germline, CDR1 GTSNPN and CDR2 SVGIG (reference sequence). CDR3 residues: CAWSPQGSPNF. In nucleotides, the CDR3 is TGTGCCTGGAGTCCACAGGGTAGCCCTAACTTC.

The CDR3 DNA follows: TGCGCCAGCAGGTTGACAGAGTGGACGTACAATGAGCAGTTCTTC. This sequence encodes CASRLTEWTYNEQFF. V usage is TRBV10-2 and J usage is TRBJ2-1; D is perhaps TRBD1 (5 bases). Looked up from germline, CDR1 is WSHSY and CDR2 is SAAADI. Trimming shortened V by 6 bases and J by 4 bases, and 16 bases separated the two germline ends. The CDR3 is made up of 15 amino acids.

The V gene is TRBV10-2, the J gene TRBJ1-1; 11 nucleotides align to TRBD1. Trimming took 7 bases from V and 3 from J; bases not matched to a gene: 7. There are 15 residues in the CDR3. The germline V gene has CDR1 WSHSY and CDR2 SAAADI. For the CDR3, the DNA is TGCGCCAGCAAGAGAGGGACAGGGGGATACACTGAAGCTTTCTTT. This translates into CASKRGTGGYTEAFF.

The CDR3 bases are TGTGCCAGCAGCTTAGGCCAAGGCGGGGGGGCCGGCGAGCAGTACTTC. It is translated as CASSLGQGGGAGEQYF. J is TRBJ2-7 and V is TRBV7-6; 9 nucleotides agree with TRBD2. The germline V gene encodes CDR1 SGHVS and CDR2 FNYEAQ. Trimming removed 1 base from V and 6 bases from J; junction bases left unmatched: 10. The CDR3 is 16 residues long. The full variable domain, in which reference TRBV7-6 and TRBJ2-7 provide the parts outside the CDR3, is GAGVSQSPRYKVTKRGQDVALRCDPISGHVSLYWYRQALGQGPEFLTYFNYEAQQDKSGLPNDRFSAERPEGSISTLTIQRTEQRDSAMYRCASSLGQGGGAGEQYFGPGTRLTVT.

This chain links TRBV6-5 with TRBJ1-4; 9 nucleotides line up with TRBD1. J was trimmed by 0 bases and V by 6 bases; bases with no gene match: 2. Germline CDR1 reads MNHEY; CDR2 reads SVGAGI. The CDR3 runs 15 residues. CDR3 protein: CASSRDRATNEKLFF. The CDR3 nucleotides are TGTGCCAGCAGCCGGGACAGGGCAACTAATGAAAAACTGTTTTTT.

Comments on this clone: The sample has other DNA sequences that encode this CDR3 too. CDR3 sequence (DNA): TGCAGCGCCAGAACAGGGGGAAATCAGCCCCAGCATTTT. This encodes CSARTGGNQPQHF. This rearrangement joins TRBV29-1 to TRBJ1-5, with 8 bases aligning to TRBD1. J was trimmed by 4 bases and V by 7 bases; bases with no gene match: 6. The germline CDR1 and CDR2 sequences are SQVTM and ANQGSEA. This CDR3 comprises 13 residues.

The CDR3, as DNA: TGCGCCAGCAGCCAAGGCACTAGCGTGGAGACCCAGTACTTC. Residues: CASSQGTSVETQYF. This chain uses TRBV4-1 with TRBJ2-5; 7 nucleotides align to TRBD2. After removal of 1 base from V and 5 bases from J, the junction contained 4 bases not matched to a gene. The V gene's germline CDR1 is MGHRA and CDR2 YSYEKL. The CDR3 runs to 14 residues.

The CDR3 coding sequence is TGTGCCAGCAGCTTAAATAGAGATACGCAGTATTTT. This translates into CASSLNRDTQYF. V is TRBV7-3 and J is TRBJ2-3; D is unresolved. Germline V gives CDR1 SGHTA, CDR2 FQGTGA. V lost 1 base and J 5 bases, leaving 4 bases between the germline ends. The CDR3 is 12 residues long.

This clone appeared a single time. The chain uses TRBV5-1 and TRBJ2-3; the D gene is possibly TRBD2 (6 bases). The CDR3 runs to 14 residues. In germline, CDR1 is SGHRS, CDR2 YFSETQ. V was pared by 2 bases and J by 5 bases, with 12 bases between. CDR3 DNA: TGCGCCAGCAGCTTCGGGAGAACAGGAGATACGCAGTATTTT. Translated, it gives CASSFGRTGDTQYF.

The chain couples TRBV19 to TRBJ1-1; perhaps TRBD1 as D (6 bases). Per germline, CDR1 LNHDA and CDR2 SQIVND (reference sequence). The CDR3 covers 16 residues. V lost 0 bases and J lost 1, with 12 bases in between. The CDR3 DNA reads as TGTGCCAGTAGTATAGAAAACGCAGGGGCGAACACTGAAGCTTTCTTT. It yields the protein CASSIENAGANTEAFF.

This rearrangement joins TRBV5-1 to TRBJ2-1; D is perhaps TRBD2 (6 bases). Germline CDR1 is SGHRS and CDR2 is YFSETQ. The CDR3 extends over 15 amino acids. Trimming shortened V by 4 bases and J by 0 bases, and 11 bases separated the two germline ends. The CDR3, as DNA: TGCGCCAGCAGCGAGGACGGGAGCTCCTACAATGAGCAGTTCTTC. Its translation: CASSEDGSSYNEQFF.